This T cell receptor beta chain was recovered during a study of cytomegalovirus exposure and HLA in healthy donors. Across the study: A previous analysis identified 100 million or so unique TCR beta sequences derived from approximately 190 million T cells. Study outcomes and limitations: The productive fraction for most TCR beta V segments was about 87% or about 30% in an earlier analysis. In vitro testing confirmed three CMV-associated chains as specific for CMV antigens. A later analysis by the authors found several of the most significant clusters apparently linked to common viral pathogens.

Both 60 Vbeta primers and 13 Jbeta primers went into the PCR. Libraries were prepared by immunoSEQ multiplex PCR; TCRdb keeps only in-frame clonotypes and omits some of them. There are under 200,000 clones in the sample; approximately 80% occur only once, and approximately 2.1% lies in the top ten. About this clone itself: Its antigen is undetermined.

The germline V gene has CDR1 SGHRS and CDR2 YFSETQ. V lost 0 bases to trimming and J lost 4 bases; unmatched junction nucleotides: 8. The CDR3 contains 17 residues. The TCR comes from a man aged 50 to 59 in good health and CMV-seropositive. Sequencing was done on a sample of PBMCs. The chain recombines TRBV5-1 with TRBJ2-2, with 8 bases identical to TRBD2. Here the CDR3 reads CASSLGPAGGFTGELFF. In nucleotides, the CDR3 is TGCGCCAGCAGCTTGGGCCCCGCGGGGGGATTCACCGGGGAGCTGTTTTTT.